This T cell receptor beta chain was obtained from a study of blood T cells in healthy people across ages. Together with a sample-barcoded 5' primer, a J-beta primer mix was included in a second PCR lasting roughly 7 to 11 cycles. TCRdb re-derived calls from the 5' RACE reads in MiXCR, one entry per CDR3 protein. This sample has approximately 730,000 distinct CDR3 sequences, with less than 70% found just once. CDR1 and CDR2 (germline): MNHNY, SVGAGI (reference sequence). Trimming pared 5 bases from V and 7 bases from J, leaving 9 bases between. This CDR3 has 12 amino acids. Sequencing was performed on blood. This receptor was identified in a man older than 75 in good health. The V gene is TRBV6-6, the J gene TRBJ2-1, with D uncertain. The DNA of the CDR3 is TGTGCCAGCAGTAAACTGGGGAATGAGCAGTTCTTC. Its protein product is CASSKLGNEQFF.